This T cell receptor beta chain came from a study of T cells after yellow fever vaccination (dated by TCRdb to the late 2010s). For the wider study: Libraries from fractions with low cell numbers were prepared with the SMART-Seq v4 Ultra Low Input RNA kit. To follow T-cell clones before and after primary and booster YFV17D yellow fever vaccination, bulk TCR alpha and beta repertoires were sequenced over time. Two healthy male donors made up the cohort, one aged 18 to 30 years and the other aged 30 to 40 years. Blood samples were taken at several timepoints before and after primary and secondary immunization, and bulk PBMC replicates and cell subsets were isolated.

Study-level results and caveats: Because abundant contaminating clonotypes from the bulk population could be contained in FACS-sorted repertoires, computational filtering was required. Because the study included only a couple of donors, the extent to which the findings can be generalized is limited. A small fraction of clonotypes appeared in both the CD4 and CD8 compartments, likely as a result of convergent recombination. Compared with the primary T-cell response, the secondary T-cell response was weaker but faster, peaking on day 5 rather than day 15. Most clones expanded after primary vaccination (around 97% of CD4 and 88% of CD8) were re-detected after the booster, suggesting that broad memory maintenance occurred.

The meaning of the sample's treatment or condition label: live attenuated yellow fever vaccine strain. At every blood-draw timepoint, two biological replicates of bulk PBMCs were collected. A standard Ficoll-Paque protocol was used to isolate PBMCs from peripheral blood. RNA was extracted with TriZol from bulk PBMCs, CD4 and CD8 fractions, and dextramer-positive and dextramer-negative fractions. TCR cDNA was synthesized by 5'RACE template switching, which introduced a universal primer site and unique molecular identifiers. Priming for cDNA synthesis came from both the TCR alpha and TCR beta constant segments. Library amplification used two PCR steps, and the second PCR step added sample barcodes and sequencing adapters. Sequencing of libraries was performed on Illumina HiSeq 2500 (2x100 bp) or NovaSeq (2x150 bp). Per the original workflow: Reads were demultiplexed and collapsed into UMI consensus sequences with MIGEC, and V(D)J alignment was performed with MiXCR. Using edgeR on replicate PBMC samples, clonotypes were called vaccine-responding if FDR was below 0.01 and the log2 fold change was above 5 up to day 15. CD4 or CD8 identity was assigned to each bulk clonotype according to whether the clonotype was present at higher abundance in the sequenced CD4 repertoire or the sequenced CD8 repertoire. The raw public reads went through TCRdb reprocessing: fastp at Q25, MiXCR clone calling, in-frame beta chains kept. Entries are consolidated by CDR3 protein sequence, retaining the most common genes and DNA. The V and J calls, along with clone size, are taken from TCRdb and not from the paper's own processing. The sample table holds around 310,000 distinct CDR3 sequences, of which 8.7% were seen once. Clones ranked in the top ten supply under 20% of the sample.

Note on this clonotype: The antigen it binds to is not known. The input lacks base qualities; no much larger clone sits a single base away.

The sequencing used PBMCs, collected on the day of the first yellow fever vaccination. The TCR originated in a man aged 18 to 30 who received the YFV17D yellow fever vaccine.

The nucleotide sequence is given as TGCAGTGCTGCCAGCGGGGGGAGGGAAGAGACCCAGTACTTC. Translated, it reads CSAASGGREETQYF. The sequence joins TRBV20-1 to TRBJ2-5; TRBD2 fits 9 bases in the junction. The germline V gene (reference sequence) yields DFQATT for CDR1 and SNEGSKA for CDR2. The CDR3 measures 14 amino acids from cysteine to phenylalanine. The CDR3 DNA has 42 bases and is translated from base 1. Trimming takes 5 bases off V and 3 bases off J; junction bases not matched to a gene: 7.